Sequencing of this T cell receptor beta chain was carried out in a study of T cells in Graves' hyperthyroidism and ophthalmopathy. A remark on this clonotype: The antigen remains undetermined.

Findings of the study overall: The model predicted ophthalmopathy a median around six months before onset. Ophthalmopathy cases were set apart from stable hyperthyroidism by a 13 V-J model.

Template material for amplifying TCR beta CDR3 regions consisted of RNA transcripts. TCR CDR3 underwent first-round RT-PCR with the HTBI primer set. Each CDR3 protein is one row after TCRdb ran MiXCR on the multiplex PCR reads. This table holds roughly 250,000 distinct CDR3 sequences, roughly 15% found once. Specimen: blood. This TCR was recovered from a woman aged 40 to 49 with Graves' hyperthyroidism that later progressed to Graves' ophthalmopathy.

This chain's CDR3 is CASSLRTGGEAFF. The CDR3 DNA reads as TGTGCCAGCAGCCTCCGGACGGGGGGTGAAGCTTTCTTT. The chain joins TRBV3-1 to TRBJ1-1; possibly TRBD1 for D (5 bases). Germline assignment: CDR1 LGHDT and CDR2 YNNKEL (reference sequence). The CDR3 runs to 13 residues. Trimming pared 4 bases from V and 7 bases from J, leaving 13 bases between.